The rows below give T cell receptor beta chains drawn from one sample of a study of OX40 agonist ivuxolimab in advanced cancers. The protocol was immunoSEQ multiplex PCR, while the TCRdb copy is restricted to in-frame clones and leaves out a portion. The sample carries over 65,000 clones, around 87% recorded once. Sequencing was performed on CD4+ or CD8+ T cells sorted from blood, taken in a trial of the OX40 agonist ivuxolimab. The receptors stem from an adult with an advanced solid tumor such as melanoma, head and neck, liver or kidney cancer. Both conserved end residues are part of each CDR3. The D gene is left open where the match is weak. Clone size is shown for a subset of rows, as once, few, many or a class of expanded clone.

v_call: TRBV5-1; clone_size: .; j_call: TRBJ2-5; d_call: TRBD1; cdr3_nt: TGCGCCAGCAGCTCGGGACAGATTCAAGAGACCCAGTACTTC; cdr3_aa: CASSSGQIQETQYF
v_call: TRBV20-1; clone_size: .; j_call: TRBJ1-2; d_call: .; cdr3_nt: TGCAGTGCATGGTTGGGTGGCTACACCTTC; cdr3_aa: CSAWLGGYTF
v_call: TRBV18; clone_size: .; j_call: TRBJ1-2; d_call: .; cdr3_nt: TGTGCCAGCTCACCACCGGCAGGGGCTAACTATGGCTACACCTTC; cdr3_aa: CASSPPAGANYGYTF
v_call: TRBV6-6; clone_size: .; j_call: TRBJ2-7; d_call: .; cdr3_nt: TGTGCCAGCAGTGCCGGACAAGGGGGATACGAGCAGTACTTC; cdr3_aa: CASSAGQGGYEQYF
v_call: TRBV11-2; clone_size: .; j_call: TRBJ2-3; d_call: TRBD2; cdr3_nt: TGTGCCAGCACTCCGGGGGGGCCCCCTCGGACAGATACGCAGTATTTT; cdr3_aa: CASTPGGPPRTDTQYF
v_call: TRBV19; clone_size: .; j_call: TRBJ2-7; d_call: TRBD2; cdr3_nt: TGTGCCAGTTTATCAACTAGCGGGTCCTACGAGCAGTACTTC; cdr3_aa: CASLSTSGSYEQYF
v_call: TRBV30; clone_size: .; j_call: TRBJ2-7; d_call: .; cdr3_nt: TGTGCCTGGAGTGCCTACAAGAGTGAGCAGTACTTC; cdr3_aa: CAWSAYKSEQYF
v_call: TRBV5-5; clone_size: .; j_call: TRBJ2-7; d_call: .; cdr3_nt: TGTGCCAGCAGCTTGGTAGGGAAAATCTACGAGCAGTACTTC; cdr3_aa: CASSLVGKIYEQYF
v_call: TRBV7-8; clone_size: .; j_call: TRBJ1-2; d_call: .; cdr3_nt: TGTGCCAGCAGCTCACGGGAAGGAATTGGCTACACCTTC; cdr3_aa: CASSSREGIGYTF
v_call: TRBV29-1; clone_size: .; j_call: TRBJ1-1; d_call: .; cdr3_nt: TGCAGCGTTAGGTCAGGGGCTGCGAACACTGAAGCTTTCTTT; cdr3_aa: CSVRSGAANTEAFF
v_call: TRBV6-5; clone_size: .; j_call: TRBJ1-2; d_call: .; cdr3_nt: TGTGCCAGCAGTTACTGGGGGGTTGACTATGGCTACACCTTC; cdr3_aa: CASSYWGVDYGYTF
v_call: TRBV18; clone_size: .; j_call: TRBJ2-1; d_call: .; cdr3_nt: TGTGCCAGCTCACCAATTGGGGGTCCCAATGAGCAGTTCTTC; cdr3_aa: CASSPIGGPNEQFF
v_call: TRBV5-6; clone_size: many; j_call: TRBJ1-4; d_call: .; cdr3_nt: TGTGCCAGCAGCTTGACAGGGCGCGGGTTAGTTAATGAAAAACTGTTTTTT; cdr3_aa: CASSLTGRGLVNEKLFF
v_call: TRBV18; clone_size: .; j_call: TRBJ1-6; d_call: TRBD1; cdr3_nt: TGTGCCAGCTCACCTTCTAACAAGGGGACAGGGGATTCACCCCTCCACTTT; cdr3_aa: CASSPSNKGTGDSPLHF
v_call: TRBV5-5; clone_size: .; j_call: TRBJ1-1; d_call: .; cdr3_nt: TGTGCCAGCAGCTTGATAATTACAGGCAACACTGAAGCTTTCTTT; cdr3_aa: CASSLIITGNTEAFF
v_call: TRBV2; clone_size: once; j_call: TRBJ1-2; d_call: TRBD1; cdr3_nt: TGTGCCAGCCGACAGGGGGCGAGAGGCTACACCTTC; cdr3_aa: CASRQGARGYTF
v_call: TRBV6-5; clone_size: .; j_call: TRBJ2-1; d_call: .; cdr3_nt: TGTGCCAGCAACATCCGGGACACTAATGAGCAGTTCTTC; cdr3_aa: CASNIRDTNEQFF
v_call: TRBV7-7; clone_size: .; j_call: TRBJ2-5; d_call: TRBD1; cdr3_nt: TGTGCCAGCAGCTTAGAGGGGAGACAGGGAGTAGAGACCCAGTACTTC; cdr3_aa: CASSLEGRQGVETQYF
v_call: TRBV6-5; clone_size: .; j_call: TRBJ2-3; d_call: TRBD2; cdr3_nt: TGTGCCAGCAGCCTGACTAGCGGGAGCACAGATACGCAGTATTTT; cdr3_aa: CASSLTSGSTDTQYF
v_call: TRBV6-5; clone_size: .; j_call: TRBJ2-7; d_call: .; cdr3_nt: TGTGCCAGCAGTTACGGAGGGTGGGGCTACGAGCAGTACTTC; cdr3_aa: CASSYGGWGYEQYF
v_call: TRBV25-1; clone_size: .; j_call: TRBJ1-4; d_call: TRBD1; cdr3_nt: TGTGCCAGCAGTGAATCTGGGACAGGGGGAGGAAAACTGTTTTTT; cdr3_aa: CASSESGTGGGKLFF
v_call: TRBV5-1; clone_size: .; j_call: TRBJ2-1; d_call: TRBD2; cdr3_nt: TGCGCCAGCAGACGTATTAGCGGGAGTCTGTACAATGAGCAGTTCTTC; cdr3_aa: CASRRISGSLYNEQFF
v_call: TRBV5-5; clone_size: .; j_call: TRBJ1-3; d_call: .; cdr3_nt: TGTGCCAGCAGCGCAGAAGGAGGAAACACCATATATTTT; cdr3_aa: CASSAEGGNTIYF
v_call: TRBV30; clone_size: .; j_call: TRBJ2-7; d_call: TRBD1; cdr3_nt: TGTGCCTGGAGTAAAGGGGTGTTGACAGGGATATCCTACGAGCAGTACTTC; cdr3_aa: CAWSKGVLTGISYEQYF
v_call: TRBV30; clone_size: .; j_call: TRBJ2-7; d_call: .; cdr3_nt: TGTGCCTGGGCCCCAGGGTTCGACGAGCAGTACTTC; cdr3_aa: CAWAPGFDEQYF
v_call: TRBV28; clone_size: .; j_call: TRBJ2-7; d_call: TRBD2; cdr3_nt: TGTGCCAGCAGGGTAGTTGGGGGACGGGAGGCCTACGAGCAGTACTTC; cdr3_aa: CASRVVGGREAYEQYF
v_call: TRBV4-3; clone_size: .; j_call: TRBJ2-7; d_call: TRBD2; cdr3_nt: TGCGCCAGCAGCCAAGCGGGGGGGCTTTACGAGCAGTACTTC; cdr3_aa: CASSQAGGLYEQYF
v_call: TRBV7-2; clone_size: .; j_call: TRBJ2-6; d_call: .; cdr3_nt: TGTGCCAGCAGCGAAAAGGGGCGGGACCGCACTGGGGCCAACGTCCTGACTTTC; cdr3_aa: CASSEKGRDRTGANVLTF
v_call: TRBV14; clone_size: .; j_call: TRBJ2-7; d_call: .; cdr3_nt: TGTGCCAGCAGCCAACCAGTGGGACATTACCACGAGCAGTACTTC; cdr3_aa: CASSQPVGHYHEQYF
v_call: TRBV6-5; clone_size: .; j_call: TRBJ2-7; d_call: .; cdr3_nt: TGTGCCAGCAGTTACCCCGGTTCCTACGAGCAGTACTTC; cdr3_aa: CASSYPGSYEQYF
v_call: TRBV10-2; clone_size: .; j_call: TRBJ2-3; d_call: TRBD2; cdr3_nt: TGCGCCAGCTCCGGAGCGGGAGGGCCTAAAGATACGCAGTATTTT; cdr3_aa: CASSGAGGPKDTQYF
v_call: TRBV6-5; clone_size: .; j_call: TRBJ2-5; d_call: .; cdr3_nt: TGTGCCAGCAAGGGGAGAGAGACCCAGTACTTC; cdr3_aa: CASKGRETQYF
v_call: TRBV10-3; clone_size: .; j_call: TRBJ1-5; d_call: .; cdr3_nt: TGTGCCATCAGTGACAGGGGACGCAATCAGCCCCAGCATTTT; cdr3_aa: CAISDRGRNQPQHF
v_call: TRBV5-1; clone_size: .; j_call: TRBJ1-1; d_call: .; cdr3_nt: TGCGCCAGCAGCCTCGTGGCAGGGTCGAACACTGAAGCTTTCTTT; cdr3_aa: CASSLVAGSNTEAFF
v_call: TRBV5-1; clone_size: .; j_call: TRBJ2-7; d_call: .; cdr3_nt: TGCGCCAGCAGCTTGGTGGCCGCAGGGAATGGCGAGCAGTACTTC; cdr3_aa: CASSLVAAGNGEQYF
v_call: TRBV7-3; clone_size: once; j_call: TRBJ2-5; d_call: TRBD2; cdr3_nt: TGTGCCAGCAGCTTAGGGGGAGGGAATGGGGAGACCCAGTACTTC; cdr3_aa: CASSLGGGNGETQYF
v_call: TRBV7-2; clone_size: .; j_call: TRBJ1-3; d_call: TRBD1; cdr3_nt: TGTGCCAGCAGCTTTTACCCAGGGGGCGAAGGAAACACCATATATTTT; cdr3_aa: CASSFYPGGEGNTIYF
v_call: TRBV6-5; clone_size: .; j_call: TRBJ1-5; d_call: .; cdr3_nt: TGTGCCAGCAGTTTGCTCCGCAATCAGCCCCAGCATTTT; cdr3_aa: CASSLLRNQPQHF
v_call: TRBV2; clone_size: .; j_call: TRBJ2-1; d_call: .; cdr3_nt: TGTGCCAGCAGTGAGTGGGGTGAGCAGTTCTTC; cdr3_aa: CASSEWGEQFF
v_call: TRBV6-5; clone_size: .; j_call: TRBJ2-3; d_call: .; cdr3_nt: TGTGCCAGCAGTCCCACCCGCACAGATACGCAGTATTTT; cdr3_aa: CASSPTRTDTQYF
v_call: TRBV6-1; clone_size: few; j_call: TRBJ1-3; d_call: .; cdr3_nt: TGTGCCAGCAGTGGGGCTAGCGGGGGCTCTGGAAACACCATATATTTT; cdr3_aa: CASSGASGGSGNTIYF
v_call: TRBV28; clone_size: .; j_call: TRBJ1-5; d_call: .; cdr3_nt: TGTGCCAGCAGTTTAACAGGAAGAGGTCAGCCCCAGCATTTT; cdr3_aa: CASSLTGRGQPQHF
v_call: TRBV30; clone_size: .; j_call: TRBJ1-2; d_call: .; cdr3_nt: TGTGCCTGGAGAATGTACGAGGAGGGAGGCTACACCTTC; cdr3_aa: CAWRMYEEGGYTF
v_call: TRBV5-6; clone_size: .; j_call: TRBJ2-2; d_call: .; cdr3_nt: TGTGCCGCGATGCGTGGGAAATCGAACACCGGGGAGCTGTTTTTT; cdr3_aa: CAAMRGKSNTGELFF
v_call: TRBV9; clone_size: .; j_call: TRBJ1-2; d_call: .; cdr3_nt: TGTGCCAGCAGCGTAGCCGGGCCAGGGCTTGTCTATGGCTACACCTTC; cdr3_aa: CASSVAGPGLVYGYTF
v_call: TRBV7-2; clone_size: .; j_call: TRBJ1-1; d_call: .; cdr3_nt: TGTGCCAGCAGCTTATACCCGGGGCAGATGAACACTGAAGCTTTCTTT; cdr3_aa: CASSLYPGQMNTEAFF
v_call: TRBV28; clone_size: .; j_call: TRBJ1-5; d_call: .; cdr3_nt: TGTGCCAGCAGTTTCCGGCGGGGCAGCAATCAGCCCCAGCATTTT; cdr3_aa: CASSFRRGSNQPQHF
v_call: TRBV19; clone_size: .; j_call: TRBJ1-2; d_call: .; cdr3_nt: TGTGCTCACTTTGGCAGCTTTAACTATGGCTACACCTTC; cdr3_aa: CAHFGSFNYGYTF
v_call: TRBV5-1; clone_size: .; j_call: TRBJ1-2; d_call: .; cdr3_nt: TGCGCCAGCAGCCCCCGGACAGATAACTATGGCTACACCTTC; cdr3_aa: CASSPRTDNYGYTF
v_call: TRBV5-4; clone_size: .; j_call: TRBJ1-2; d_call: .; cdr3_nt: TGTGCCAGCAGCTTGTGGCAGGGCCAGGGCTATGGCTACACCTTC; cdr3_aa: CASSLWQGQGYGYTF
v_call: TRBV28; clone_size: .; j_call: TRBJ1-1; d_call: .; cdr3_nt: TGTGCCAGCATCCCTCGTAGGTCGGGGAGGGCTTTCTTT; cdr3_aa: CASIPRRSGRAFF
v_call: TRBV19; clone_size: .; j_call: TRBJ1-1; d_call: TRBD1; cdr3_nt: TGTGCCGTCAACAGGGGTCGGAACACTGAAGCTTTCTTT; cdr3_aa: CAVNRGRNTEAFF
v_call: TRBV9; clone_size: .; j_call: TRBJ1-3; d_call: .; cdr3_nt: TGTGCCAGCAGCCCCGGCGGGGGCGCTGGGTCTGGAAACACCATATATTTT; cdr3_aa: CASSPGGGAGSGNTIYF
v_call: TRBV4-2; clone_size: few; j_call: TRBJ1-5; d_call: TRBD1; cdr3_nt: TGTGCCAGCAGCCTGGCCGGGACAGGGAAAAATCAGCCCCAGCATTTT; cdr3_aa: CASSLAGTGKNQPQHF
v_call: TRBV7-3; clone_size: .; j_call: TRBJ1-1; d_call: .; cdr3_nt: TGTGCCAGCAGCTTGTTGATGAACACTGAAGCTTTCTTT; cdr3_aa: CASSLLMNTEAFF